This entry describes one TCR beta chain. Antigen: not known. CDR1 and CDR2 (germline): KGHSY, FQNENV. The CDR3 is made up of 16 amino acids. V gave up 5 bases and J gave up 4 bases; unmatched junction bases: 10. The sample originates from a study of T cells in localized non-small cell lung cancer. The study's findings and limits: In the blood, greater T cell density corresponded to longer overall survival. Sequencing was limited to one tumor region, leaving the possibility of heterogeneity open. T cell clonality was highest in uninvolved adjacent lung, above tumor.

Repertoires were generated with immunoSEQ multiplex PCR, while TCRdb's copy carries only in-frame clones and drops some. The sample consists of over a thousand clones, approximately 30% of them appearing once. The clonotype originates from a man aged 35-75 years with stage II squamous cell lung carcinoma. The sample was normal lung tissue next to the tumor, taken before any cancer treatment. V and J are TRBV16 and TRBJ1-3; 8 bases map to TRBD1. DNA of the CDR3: TGTGCCAGCAGCTACCACAGGGGGGAATCCGGAAACACCATATATTTT. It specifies CASSYHRGESGNTIYF.